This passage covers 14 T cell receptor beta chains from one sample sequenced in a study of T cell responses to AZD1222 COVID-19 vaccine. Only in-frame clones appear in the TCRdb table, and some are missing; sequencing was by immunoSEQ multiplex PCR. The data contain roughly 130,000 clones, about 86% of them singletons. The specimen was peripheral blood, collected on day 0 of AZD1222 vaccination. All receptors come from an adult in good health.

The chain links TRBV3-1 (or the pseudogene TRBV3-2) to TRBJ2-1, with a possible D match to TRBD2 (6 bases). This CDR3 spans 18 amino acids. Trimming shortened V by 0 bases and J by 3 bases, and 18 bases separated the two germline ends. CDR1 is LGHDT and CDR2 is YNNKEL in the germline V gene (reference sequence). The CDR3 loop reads CASSQDSSLGGDYNEQFF. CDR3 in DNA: TGTGCCAGCAGCCAAGATAGTAGTCTTGGCGGGGACTACAATGAGCAGTTCTTC.

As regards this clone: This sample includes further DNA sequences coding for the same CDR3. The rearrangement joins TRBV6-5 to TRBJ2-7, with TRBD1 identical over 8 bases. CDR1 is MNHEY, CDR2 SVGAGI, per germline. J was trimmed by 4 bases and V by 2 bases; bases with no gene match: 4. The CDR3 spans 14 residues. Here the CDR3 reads CASSYGTGPYEQYF. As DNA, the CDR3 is TGTGCCAGCAGTTACGGGACAGGTCCTTACGAGCAGTACTTC.

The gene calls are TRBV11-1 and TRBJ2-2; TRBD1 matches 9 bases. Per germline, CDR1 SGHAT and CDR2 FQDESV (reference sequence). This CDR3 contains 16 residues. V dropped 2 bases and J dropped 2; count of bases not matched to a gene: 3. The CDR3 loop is CASSLMGQGNTGELFF. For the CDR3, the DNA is TGTGCCAGCAGCTTAATGGGACAGGGAAACACCGGGGAGCTGTTTTTT.

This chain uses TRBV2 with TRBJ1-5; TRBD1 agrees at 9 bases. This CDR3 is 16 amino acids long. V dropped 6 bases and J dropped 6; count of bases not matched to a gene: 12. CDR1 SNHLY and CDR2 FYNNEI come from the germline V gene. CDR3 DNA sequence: TGTGCCAGCAGGAGGTCCGGGACAGGGACGAGTCAGCCCCAGCATTTT. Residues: CASRRSGTGTSQPQHF.

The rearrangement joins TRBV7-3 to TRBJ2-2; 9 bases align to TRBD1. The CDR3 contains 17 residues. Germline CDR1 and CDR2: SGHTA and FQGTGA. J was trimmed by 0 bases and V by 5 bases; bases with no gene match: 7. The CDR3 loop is CASSVSRDRANTGELFF. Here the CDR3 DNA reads TGTGCCAGCAGCGTCAGCCGGGACAGGGCGAACACCGGGGAGCTGTTTTTT.

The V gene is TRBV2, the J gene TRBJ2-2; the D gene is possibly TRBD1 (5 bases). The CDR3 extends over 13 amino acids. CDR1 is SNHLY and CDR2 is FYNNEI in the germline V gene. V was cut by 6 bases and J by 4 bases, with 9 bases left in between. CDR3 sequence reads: CASRDQGTGELFF. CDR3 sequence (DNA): TGTGCCAGCAGGGACCAGGGCACCGGGGAGCTGTTTTTT.

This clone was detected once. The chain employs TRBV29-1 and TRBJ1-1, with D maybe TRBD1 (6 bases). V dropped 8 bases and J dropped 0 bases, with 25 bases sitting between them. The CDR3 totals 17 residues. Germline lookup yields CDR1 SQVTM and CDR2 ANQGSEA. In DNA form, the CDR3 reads TGCAGCTCATCCCAGGCGGGGGGCGGCCCCCTGAACACTGAAGCTTTCTTT. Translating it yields CSSSQAGGGPLNTEAFF.

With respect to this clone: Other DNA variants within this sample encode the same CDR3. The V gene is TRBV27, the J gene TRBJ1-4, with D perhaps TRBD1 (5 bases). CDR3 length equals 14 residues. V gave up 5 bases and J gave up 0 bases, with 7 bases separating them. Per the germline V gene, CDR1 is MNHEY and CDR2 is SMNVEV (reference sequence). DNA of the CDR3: TGTGCCAGCAGTAAAGGGGCAACTAATGAAAAACTGTTTTTT. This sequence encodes CASSKGATNEKLFF.

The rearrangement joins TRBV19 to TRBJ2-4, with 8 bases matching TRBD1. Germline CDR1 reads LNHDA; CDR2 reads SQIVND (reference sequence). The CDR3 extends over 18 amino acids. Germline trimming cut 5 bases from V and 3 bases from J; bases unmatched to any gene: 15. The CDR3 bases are TGTGCCAGTAGTTCCCCAAGGACAGGGAATTCAGACAAAAACATTCAGTACTTC. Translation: CASSSPRTGNSDKNIQYF.

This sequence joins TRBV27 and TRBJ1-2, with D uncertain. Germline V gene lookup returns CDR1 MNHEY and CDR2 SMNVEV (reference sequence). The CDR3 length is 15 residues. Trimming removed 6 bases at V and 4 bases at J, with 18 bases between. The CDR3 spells CASRYIQREGYGYTF. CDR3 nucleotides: TGTGCCAGCAGATACATTCAAAGGGAGGGCTATGGCTACACCTTC.

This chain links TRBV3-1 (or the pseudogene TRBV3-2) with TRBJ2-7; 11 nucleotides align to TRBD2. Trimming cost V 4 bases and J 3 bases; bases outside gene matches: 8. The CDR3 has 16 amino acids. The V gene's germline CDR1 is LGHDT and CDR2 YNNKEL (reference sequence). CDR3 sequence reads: CASSRQPGLAVYEQYF. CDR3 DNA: TGTGCCAGCAGCCGACAACCGGGACTAGCGGTCTACGAGCAGTACTTC.

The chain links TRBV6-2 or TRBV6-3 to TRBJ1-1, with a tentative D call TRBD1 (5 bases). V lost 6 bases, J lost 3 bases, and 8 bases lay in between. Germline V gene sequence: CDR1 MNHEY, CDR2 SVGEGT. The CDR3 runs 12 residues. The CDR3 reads CASSHRYTEAFF. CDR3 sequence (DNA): TGTGCCAGCAGCCACAGGTACACTGAAGCTTTCTTT.

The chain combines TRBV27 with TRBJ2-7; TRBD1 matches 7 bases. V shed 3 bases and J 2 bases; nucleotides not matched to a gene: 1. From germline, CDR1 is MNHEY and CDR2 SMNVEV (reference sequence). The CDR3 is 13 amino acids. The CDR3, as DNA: TGTGCCAGCAGTTTCGGGACAGCCTACGAGCAGTACTTC. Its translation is CASSFGTAYEQYF.

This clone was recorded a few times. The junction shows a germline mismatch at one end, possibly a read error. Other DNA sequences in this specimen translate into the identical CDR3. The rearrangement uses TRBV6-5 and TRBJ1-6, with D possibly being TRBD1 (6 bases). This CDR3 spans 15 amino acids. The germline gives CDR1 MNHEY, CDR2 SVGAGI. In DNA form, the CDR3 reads TGTGCCAGTAGTTACCGGTTACAGGGTTACTCACCCCTCCACTTT. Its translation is CASSYRLQGYSPLHF.